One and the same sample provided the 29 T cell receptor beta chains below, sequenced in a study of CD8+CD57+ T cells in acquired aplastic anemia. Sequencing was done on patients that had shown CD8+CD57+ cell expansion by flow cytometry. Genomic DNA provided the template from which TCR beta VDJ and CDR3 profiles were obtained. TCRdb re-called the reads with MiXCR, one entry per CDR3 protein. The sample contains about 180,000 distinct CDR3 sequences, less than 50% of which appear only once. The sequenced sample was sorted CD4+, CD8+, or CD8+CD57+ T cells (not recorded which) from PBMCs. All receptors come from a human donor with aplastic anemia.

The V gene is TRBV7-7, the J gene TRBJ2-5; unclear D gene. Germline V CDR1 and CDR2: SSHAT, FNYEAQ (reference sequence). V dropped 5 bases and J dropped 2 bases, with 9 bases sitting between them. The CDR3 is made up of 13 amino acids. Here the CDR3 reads CASSPSRQETQYF. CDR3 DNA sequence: TGTGCCAGCAGCCCGAGTAGACAAGAGACCCAGTACTTC.

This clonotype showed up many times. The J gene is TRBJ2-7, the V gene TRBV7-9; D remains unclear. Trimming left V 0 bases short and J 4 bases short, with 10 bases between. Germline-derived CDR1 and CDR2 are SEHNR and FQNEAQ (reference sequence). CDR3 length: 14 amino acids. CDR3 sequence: CASSLAGAAYEQYF. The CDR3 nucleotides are TGTGCCAGCAGCTTAGCGGGCGCAGCGTACGAGCAGTACTTC.

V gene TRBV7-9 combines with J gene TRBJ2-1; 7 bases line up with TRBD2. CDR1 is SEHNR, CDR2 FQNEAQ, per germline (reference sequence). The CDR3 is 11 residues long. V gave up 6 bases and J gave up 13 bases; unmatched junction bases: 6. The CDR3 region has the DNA TGTGCCAGCAGTCGACTAGCAAGCCAGTTCTTC. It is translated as CASSRLASQFF.

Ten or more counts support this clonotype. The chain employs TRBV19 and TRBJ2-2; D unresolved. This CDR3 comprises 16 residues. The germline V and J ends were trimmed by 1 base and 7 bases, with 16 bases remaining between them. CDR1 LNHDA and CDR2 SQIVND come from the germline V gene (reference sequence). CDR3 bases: TGTGCCAGTAGTATAGTTGCCGGGTATCTCGACGGGGAGCTGTTTTTT. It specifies CASSIVAGYLDGELFF.

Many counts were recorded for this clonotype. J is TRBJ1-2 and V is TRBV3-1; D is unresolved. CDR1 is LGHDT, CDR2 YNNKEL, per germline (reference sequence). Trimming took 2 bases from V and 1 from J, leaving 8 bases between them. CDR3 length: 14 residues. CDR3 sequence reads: CASSQPTDNYGYTF. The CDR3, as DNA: TGTGCCAGCAGCCAACCGACGGATAACTATGGCTACACCTTC.

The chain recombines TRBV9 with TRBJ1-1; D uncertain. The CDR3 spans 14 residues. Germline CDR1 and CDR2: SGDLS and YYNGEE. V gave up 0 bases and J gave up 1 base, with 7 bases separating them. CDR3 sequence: CASSVDDPNTEAFF. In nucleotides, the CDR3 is TGTGCCAGCAGCGTAGACGATCCGAACACTGAAGCTTTCTTT.

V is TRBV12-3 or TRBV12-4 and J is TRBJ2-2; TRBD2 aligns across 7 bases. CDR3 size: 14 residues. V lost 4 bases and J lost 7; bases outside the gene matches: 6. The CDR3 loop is CASSSGGRVGELFF. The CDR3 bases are TGTGCCAGCAGTTCGGGAGGCCGGGTCGGGGAGCTGTTTTTT.

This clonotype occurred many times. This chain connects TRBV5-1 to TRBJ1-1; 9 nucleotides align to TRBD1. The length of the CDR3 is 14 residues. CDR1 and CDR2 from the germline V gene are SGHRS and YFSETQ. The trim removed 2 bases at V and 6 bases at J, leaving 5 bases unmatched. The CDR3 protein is CASSFTGGEAEAFF. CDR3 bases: TGCGCCAGCAGCTTTACAGGGGGCGAGGCTGAAGCTTTCTTT.

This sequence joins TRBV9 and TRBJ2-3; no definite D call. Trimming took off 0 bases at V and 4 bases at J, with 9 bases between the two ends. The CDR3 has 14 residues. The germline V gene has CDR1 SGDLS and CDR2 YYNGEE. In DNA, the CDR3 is TGTGCCAGCAGCGTAGGGACGGCCGCAGATACGCAGTATTTT. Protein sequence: CASSVGTAADTQYF.

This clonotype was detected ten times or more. The CDR3 DNA reads TGTGCCAGCAGTCCAAGGGGGACCGGGGAGCTGTTTTTT. Encoded protein: CASSPRGTGELFF. This rearrangement joins TRBV19 to TRBJ2-2; possibly TRBD1 for D (6 bases). V lost 9 bases and J 5 bases, leaving 13 bases between the germline ends. The CDR3 has 13 residues. From germline, CDR1 is LNHDA and CDR2 SQIVND (reference sequence).

CDR3 loop: CASSRGTKEAFF. The CDR3 coding sequence is TGTGCCAGCAGCCGTGGGACAAAGGAAGCTTTCTTT. The chain joins TRBV25-1 to TRBJ1-1; D is possibly TRBD1 (6 bases). The CDR3 totals 12 residues. V lost 6 bases and J lost 8, with 13 bases in between. CDR1 and CDR2 from the germline V gene are MGHDK and SYGVNS. Variable domain in full (rest from reference TRBV25-1 and TRBJ1-1): EADIYQTPRYLVIGTGKKITLECSQTMGHDKMYWYQQDPGMELHLIHYSYGVNSTEKGDLSSESTVSRIRTEHFPLTLESARPSHTSQYLCASSRGTKEAFFGQGTRLTVV.

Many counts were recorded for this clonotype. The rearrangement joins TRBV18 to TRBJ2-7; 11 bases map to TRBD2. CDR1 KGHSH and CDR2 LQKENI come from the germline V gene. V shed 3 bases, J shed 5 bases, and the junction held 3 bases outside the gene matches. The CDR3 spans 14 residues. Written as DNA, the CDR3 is TGTGCCAGCTCACCGCTAGCGGGGGGCGACGAGCAGTACTTC. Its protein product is CASSPLAGGDEQYF.

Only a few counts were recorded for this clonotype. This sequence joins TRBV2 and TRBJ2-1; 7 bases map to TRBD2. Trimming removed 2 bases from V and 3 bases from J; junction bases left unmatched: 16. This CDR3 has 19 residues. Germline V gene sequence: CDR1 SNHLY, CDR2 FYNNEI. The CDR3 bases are TGTGCCAGCAGTGAATCTGGGGCGTGGGCGGGAGCTGTCTACAATGAGCAGTTCTTC. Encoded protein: CASSESGAWAGAVYNEQFF.

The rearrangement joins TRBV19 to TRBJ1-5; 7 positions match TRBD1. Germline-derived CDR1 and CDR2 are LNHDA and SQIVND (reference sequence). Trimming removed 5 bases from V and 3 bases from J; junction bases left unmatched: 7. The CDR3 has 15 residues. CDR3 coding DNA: TGTGCCAGTAGTGGGGGGCAGGGGGACAATCAGCCCCAGCATTTT. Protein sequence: CASSGGQGDNQPQHF.

The CDR3, as DNA: TGCAGTGCCAAGGGGGGCGGAGGAGGCTACACCTTC. This encodes CSAKGGGGGYTF. V is TRBV20-1 and J is TRBJ1-2, with D perhaps matching TRBD1 (6 bases). Germline V lookup: CDR1 DFQATT, CDR2 SNEGSKA (reference sequence). The CDR3 contains 12 residues. Trimming shortened V by 6 bases and J by 8 bases, and 16 bases separated the two germline ends.

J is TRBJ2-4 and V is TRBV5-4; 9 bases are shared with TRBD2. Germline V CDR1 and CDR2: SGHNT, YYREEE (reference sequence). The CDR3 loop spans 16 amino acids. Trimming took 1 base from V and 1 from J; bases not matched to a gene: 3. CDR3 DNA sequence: TGTGCCAGCAGCTTGAGGGCGGGAGGGGCCAAAAACATTCAGTACTTC. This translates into CASSLRAGGAKNIQYF.

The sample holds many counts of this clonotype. The CDR3 sequence: CSARGRQGEYEQYF. The CDR3 nucleotides are TGCAGTGCTAGAGGGCGACAGGGGGAGTACGAGCAGTACTTC. The gene calls are TRBV20-1 and TRBJ2-7, with 9 bases identical to TRBD1. Germline V gene sequence: CDR1 DFQATT, CDR2 SNEGSKA (reference sequence). The CDR3 totals 14 residues. V shed 1 base, J shed 4 bases, and the junction held 5 bases outside the gene matches.

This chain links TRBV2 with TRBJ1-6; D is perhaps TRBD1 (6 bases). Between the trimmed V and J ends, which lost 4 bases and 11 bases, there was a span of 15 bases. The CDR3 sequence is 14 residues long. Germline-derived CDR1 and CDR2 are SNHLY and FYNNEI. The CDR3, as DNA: TGTGCCAGCAGTGGGGAACAGGGCGAGGCACCCCTCCACTTT. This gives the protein CASSGEQGEAPLHF.

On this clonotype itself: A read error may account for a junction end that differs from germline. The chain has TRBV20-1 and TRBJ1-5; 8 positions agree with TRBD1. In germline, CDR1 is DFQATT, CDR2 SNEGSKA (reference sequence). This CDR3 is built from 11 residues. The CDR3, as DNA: TGCAGCGCTACAGGGGGACGGCCCCAGCATTTT. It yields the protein CSATGGRPQHF.

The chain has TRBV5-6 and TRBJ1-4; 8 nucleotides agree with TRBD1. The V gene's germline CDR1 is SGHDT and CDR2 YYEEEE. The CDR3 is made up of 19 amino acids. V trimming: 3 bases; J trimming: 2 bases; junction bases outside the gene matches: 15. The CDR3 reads CASSWGTGQSAGTNEKLFF. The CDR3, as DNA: TGTGCCAGCAGCTGGGGGACAGGACAAAGCGCAGGGACTAATGAAAAACTGTTTTTT. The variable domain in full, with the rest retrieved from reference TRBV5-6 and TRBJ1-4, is DAGVTQSPTHLIKTRGQQVTLRCSPKSGHDTVSWYQQALGQGPQFIFQYYEEEERQRGNFPDRFSGHQFPNYSSELNVNALLLGDSALYLCASSWGTGQSAGTNEKLFFGSGTQLSVL.

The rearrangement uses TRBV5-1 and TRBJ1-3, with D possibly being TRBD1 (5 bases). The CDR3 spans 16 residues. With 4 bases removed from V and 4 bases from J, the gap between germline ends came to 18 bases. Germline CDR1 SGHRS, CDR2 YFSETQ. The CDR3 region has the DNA TGCGCCAGCAGCCAAGAATTGACAGTTGCCGGAAACACCATATATTTT. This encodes CASSQELTVAGNTIYF.

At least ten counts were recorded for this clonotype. CDR3 in amino acids: CASSLSSGSVSDTQYF. CDR3 in DNA: TGTGCCAGCAGTCTTTCTAGCGGGAGTGTGTCAGATACGCAGTATTTT. The rearrangement links TRBV2 to TRBJ2-3; 10 bases are shared with TRBD2. Germline V lookup: CDR1 SNHLY, CDR2 FYNNEI. V shed 5 bases, J shed 4 bases, and the junction held 9 bases outside the gene matches. There are 16 residues in the CDR3.

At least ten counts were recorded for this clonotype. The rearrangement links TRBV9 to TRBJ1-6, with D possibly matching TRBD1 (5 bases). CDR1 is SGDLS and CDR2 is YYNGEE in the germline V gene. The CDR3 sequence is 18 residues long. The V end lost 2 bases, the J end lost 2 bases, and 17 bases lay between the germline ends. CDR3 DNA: TGTGCCAGCAGCGTTGAGGCTGGGGCAGGTCCCTATAATTCACCCCTCCACTTT. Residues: CASSVEAGAGPYNSPLHF.

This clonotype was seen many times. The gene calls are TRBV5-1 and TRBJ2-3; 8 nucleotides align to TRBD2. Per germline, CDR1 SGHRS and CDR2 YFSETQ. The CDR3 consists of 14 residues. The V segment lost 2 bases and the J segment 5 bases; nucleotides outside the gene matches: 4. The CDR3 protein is CASSFGAGVDTQYF. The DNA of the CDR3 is TGCGCCAGCAGCTTCGGAGCGGGAGTAGATACGCAGTATTTT.

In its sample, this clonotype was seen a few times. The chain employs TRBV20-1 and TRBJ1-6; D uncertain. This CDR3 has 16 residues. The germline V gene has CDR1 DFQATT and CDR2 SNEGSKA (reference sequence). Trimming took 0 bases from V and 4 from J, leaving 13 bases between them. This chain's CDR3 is CSARDQRRPYNSPLHF. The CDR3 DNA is TGCAGTGCTAGAGATCAGCGTAGACCTTATAATTCACCCCTCCACTTT.

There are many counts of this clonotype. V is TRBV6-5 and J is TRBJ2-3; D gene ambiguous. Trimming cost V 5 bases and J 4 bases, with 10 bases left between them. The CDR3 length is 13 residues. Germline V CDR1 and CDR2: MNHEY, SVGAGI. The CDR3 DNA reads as TGTGCCAGCAGTCGAACGTTCTCAGATACGCAGTATTTT. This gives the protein CASSRTFSDTQYF.

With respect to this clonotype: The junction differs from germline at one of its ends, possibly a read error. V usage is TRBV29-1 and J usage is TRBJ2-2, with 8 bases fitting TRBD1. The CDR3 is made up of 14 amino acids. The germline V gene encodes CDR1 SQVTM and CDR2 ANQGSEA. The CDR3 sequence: CSVYETGDTGELFF. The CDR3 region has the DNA TGCAGCGTTTACGAGACAGGGGATACCGGGGAGCTATTTTTT.

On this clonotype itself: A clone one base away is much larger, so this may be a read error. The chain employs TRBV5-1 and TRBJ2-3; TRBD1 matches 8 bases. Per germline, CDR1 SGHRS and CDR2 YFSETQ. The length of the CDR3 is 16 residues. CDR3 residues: CACSVPGQVNTDTQYF. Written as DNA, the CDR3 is TGCGCCTGCAGCGTTCCGGGACAGGTCAACACAGATACGCAGTATTTT.

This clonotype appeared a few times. The CDR3 reads CASSDNQPQHF. The CDR3 DNA sequence: TGTGCCAGTAGCGACAATCAGCCCCAGCATTTT. The gene calls are TRBV19 and TRBJ1-5; D remains ambiguous. Trimming pared 6 bases from V and 3 bases from J, leaving 3 bases between. The CDR3 is made up of 11 amino acids. The V gene's germline CDR1 is LNHDA and CDR2 SQIVND (reference sequence).